Shown below are 18 T cell receptor beta chains from a single sample sequenced in a study of blood T cell repertoires in COVID-19. Libraries were prepared by immunoSEQ multiplex PCR; TCRdb keeps only in-frame clonotypes and omits some of them. The sample includes some 220,000 clones, roughly 82% of them seen just once. Sequenced sample: peripheral blood. The receptors originated from a man in his fifties or sixties with active or convalescent COVID-19.

To note about this clone: This sample includes further DNA sequences coding for the same CDR3. The chain combines TRBV20-1 with TRBJ1-2, with D possibly matching TRBD1 (5 bases). The germline CDR1 and CDR2 sequences are DFQATT and SNEGSKA (reference sequence). The CDR3 runs to 11 residues. V was pared by 2 bases and J by 5 bases, with 6 bases between. The CDR3 protein is CSARRGYGYTF. CDR3 coding DNA: TGCAGTGCTAGACGGGGGTATGGCTACACCTTC.

V usage is TRBV18 and J usage is TRBJ2-1, with 13 bases identical to TRBD2. Germline trimming cut 5 bases from V and 0 bases from J; bases unmatched to any gene: 1. Germline CDR1 reads KGHSH; CDR2 reads LQKENI. CDR3 length equals 16 residues. The CDR3 protein is CASSRLAGGSYNEQFF. For the CDR3, the DNA is TGTGCCAGCTCAAGACTAGCGGGAGGCTCCTACAATGAGCAGTTCTTC.

The rearrangement joins TRBV5-1 to TRBJ1-6; perhaps TRBD1 as D (6 bases). CDR1 and CDR2 (germline): SGHRS, YFSETQ. CDR3 length: 21 residues. The V and J ends lost 7 bases and 2 bases respectively, with 31 bases between them. CDR3 sequence reads: CASPSRGKRLIKIPYNSPLHF. CDR3 in DNA: TGCGCCAGCCCGAGTAGGGGGAAACGGCTAATTAAAATCCCCTATAATTCACCCCTCCACTTT.

The gene calls are TRBV5-3 and TRBJ2-4; 7 nucleotides line up with TRBD1. TRBV5-3 is identified as an open reading frame with a role that is uncertain. The length of the CDR3 is 18 residues. V trimming: 2 bases; J trimming: 2 bases; junction bases outside the gene matches: 13. Here the CDR3 reads CARSFQLDRVRSKNIQYF. CDR3 bases: TGTGCCAGAAGCTTCCAACTCGACAGGGTGAGGTCCAAAAACATTCAGTACTTC.

This clone was detected only once. The chain has TRBV7-2 and TRBJ2-3; 10 bases align to TRBD2. After removal of 4 bases from V and 4 bases from J, the junction contained 8 bases not matched to a gene. Germline CDR1 is SGHTA and CDR2 is FQGNSA. This CDR3 comprises 16 residues. In nucleotides, the CDR3 is TGTGCCAGCAGCTCACAAGCGGGAGGGCCCTCAGATACGCAGTATTTT. This translates into CASSSQAGGPSDTQYF.

The gene calls are TRBV11-2 and TRBJ2-7; 9 nucleotides line up with TRBD1. V lost 3 bases and J lost 2; bases outside the gene matches: 8. This CDR3 contains 16 residues. Germline V lookup: CDR1 SGHAT, CDR2 FQNNGV. DNA of the CDR3: TGTGCCAGCAGCTTGGGGGCCGGGACAGGGACCTACGAGCAGTACTTC. Encoded protein: CASSLGAGTGTYEQYF. The whole variable domain, remainder taken from reference TRBV11-2 and TRBJ2-7, is EAGVAQSPRYKIIEKRQSVAFWCNPISGHATLYWYQQILGQGPKLLIQFQNNGVVDDSQLPKDRFSAERLKGVDSTLKIQPAKLEDSAVYLCASSLGAGTGTYEQYFGPGTRLTVT.

V and J are TRBV11-2 and TRBJ2-5; possible D gene TRBD2, 5 bases. V was shortened by 2 bases and J by 5 bases, with 9 bases between the two germline ends. Germline CDR1 and CDR2: SGHAT and FQNNGV. There are 13 residues in the CDR3. The CDR3 loop reads CASSLTGIETQYF. The CDR3, as DNA: TGTGCCAGCAGCTTAACCGGGATCGAGACCCAGTACTTC.

V gene TRBV28 combines with J gene TRBJ1-2, with D hard to call. CDR1 and CDR2 (germline): MDHEN, SYDVKM. The CDR3 consists of 15 residues. V was pared by 1 base and J by 5 bases, with 14 bases between. DNA for the CDR3: TGTGCCAGCAGTTTATCCGTGGGAGATACTTATGGCTACACCTTC. Amino acid sequence: CASSLSVGDTYGYTF.

The chain couples TRBV19 to TRBJ1-5; D is possibly TRBD1 (5 bases). In germline, CDR1 is LNHDA, CDR2 SQIVND (reference sequence). V was trimmed by 5 bases and J by 6 bases, leaving 14 bases between them. CDR3 size: 14 residues. The DNA for the CDR3 is TGTGCCAGTAGTTTGCCCGGGGGAGGTCAGCCCCAGCATTTT. Its translation is CASSLPGGGQPQHF.

This clone occurred a few times. The chain uses TRBV4-1 and TRBJ1-5; 9 bases agree with TRBD1. In germline, CDR1 is MGHRA, CDR2 YSYEKL. The CDR3 has 16 amino acids. The ends lost 1 base at V and 6 bases at J; junction bases unmatched: 7. Here the CDR3 reads CASSQGGTGYVQPQHF. CDR3 DNA sequence: TGCGCCAGCAGCCAAGGGGGGACAGGGTACGTTCAGCCCCAGCATTTT.

This sequence joins TRBV6-2 or TRBV6-3 and TRBJ1-2; D is perhaps TRBD1 (5 bases). This CDR3 has 14 amino acids. CDR1 and CDR2 (germline): MNHEY, SVGEGT. The ends were cut back, 2 bases at V and 4 bases at J, with 11 bases in the middle. For the CDR3, the DNA is TGTGCCAGCAGTTACAACCAGGGCCCCTATGGCTACACCTTC. Translated: CASSYNQGPYGYTF.

This chain uses TRBV18 with TRBJ1-1; TRBD1 agrees at 7 bases. CDR1 and CDR2 from the germline V gene are KGHSH and LQKENI. CDR3 size: 16 residues. J gave up 2 bases and V 3 bases, and 9 bases lay outside the gene matches. The CDR3 nucleotides read TGTGCCAGCTCACCGGGGGCGGACAGGTTAAACACTGAAGCTTTCTTT. It specifies CASSPGADRLNTEAFF. Full variable domain (remainder filled in from reference TRBV18 and TRBJ1-1): NAGVMQNPRHLVRRRGQEARLRCSPMKGHSHVYWYRQLPEEGLKFMVYLQKENIIDESGMPKERFSAEFPKEGPSILRIQQVVRGDSAAYFCASSPGADRLNTEAFFGQGTRLTVV.

This clone is a singleton in its sample. This chain connects TRBV4-2 to TRBJ1-5, with D uncertain. The CDR3 length is 15 residues. Trimming shortened V by 0 bases and J by 6 bases, and 12 bases separated the two germline ends. Per the germline V gene, CDR1 is LGHNA and CDR2 is YNFKEQ. CDR3 nucleotide sequence: TGTGCCAGCAGCCAAGATTATCTATCATCTCAGCCCCAGCATTTT. Translation: CASSQDYLSSQPQHF.

The chain couples TRBV28 to TRBJ2-3, with D possibly matching TRBD1 (6 bases). Per germline, CDR1 MDHEN and CDR2 SYDVKM. V lost 3 bases and J lost 3, with 22 bases in between. The length of the CDR3 is 18 residues. CDR3 sequence reads: CASSFTKPRTDSTDTQYF. The DNA for the CDR3 is TGTGCCAGCAGTTTTACCAAACCCCGGACAGACTCTACAGATACGCAGTATTTT.

The V call is TRBV28, the J call TRBJ2-7, with 7 bases matching TRBD1. V was pared by 4 bases and J by 0 bases, with 6 bases of the junction left unmatched. CDR1 is MDHEN, CDR2 SYDVKM, per germline. This CDR3 is 15 amino acids long. The CDR3 sequence: CASSSRAGGSYEQYV. CDR3 DNA sequence: TGTGCCAGCAGTTCCAGGGCAGGGGGCTCCTACGAGCAGTACGTC.

This chain uses TRBV28 with TRBJ1-5, with TRBD1 as a possible D gene (6 bases). Germline lookup yields CDR1 MDHEN and CDR2 SYDVKM. The CDR3 is 17 residues long. Trimming cost V 3 bases and J 6 bases, with 21 bases left between them. CDR3 sequence (DNA): TGTGCCAGCAGTTTGGGCCTGGGACACCCCTACGCTCAGCCCCAGCATTTT. Its translation: CASSLGLGHPYAQPQHF.

The chain recombines TRBV3-1 (or the pseudogene TRBV3-2) with TRBJ1-3, with 9 bases matching TRBD1. After removal of 4 bases from V and 2 bases from J, the junction contained 6 bases not matched to a gene. Per the germline V gene, CDR1 is LGHDT and CDR2 is YNNKEL (reference sequence). CDR3 length equals 16 residues. This CDR3 is CASSRTGEGTGNTIYF. Here the CDR3 DNA reads TGTGCCAGCAGCCGGACAGGGGAGGGAACTGGAAACACCATATATTTT.

The chain is built from TRBV19 and TRBJ1-5; 8 positions agree with TRBD1. The V gene's germline CDR1 is LNHDA and CDR2 SQIVND (reference sequence). Trimming at V came to 6 bases and at J to 6 bases, leaving 7 bases not matched to a gene. The CDR3 contains 14 residues. CDR3 sequence reads: CASSHQGASQPQHF. DNA for the CDR3: TGTGCCAGTAGCCATCAGGGGGCGTCTCAGCCCCAGCATTTT.